This TCR beta chain was recorded in a study of T cells in localized non-small cell lung cancer. General observations from the study: Maximal T cell clonality occurred in uninvolved adjacent lung, with tumor ranking below it. Owing to sequencing of a solitary tumor region, heterogeneity cannot be discounted. Adjacent lung had a median about 60 of the 100 largest tumor clones. Increased T cell density in blood showed an association with longer overall survival.

V lost 3 bases, J lost 8 bases, and 14 bases lay in between. Germline V gives CDR1 SGHRS, CDR2 YFSETQ. This CDR3 is built from 13 residues. As to this clone: The antigen remains undetermined.

This table comes from immunoSEQ multiplex PCR, and its TCRdb copy is limited to in-frame clones, with some not included. The sample yields approximately 34,000 clones, roughly 85% seen once. The specimen comprised peripheral blood, sampled before any cancer treatment. This chain joins TRBV5-1 and TRBJ1-1, with D possibly being TRBD1 (6 bases). The TCR comes from a woman aged 35-70 years with stage I lung adenocarcinoma. The CDR3 loop reads CASSSTGPEEAFF. The CDR3, as DNA: TGCGCCAGCAGCTCGACAGGACCTGAGGAAGCTTTCTTT.